One and the same sample provided the 15 T cell receptor beta chains below, sequenced in a study of T cell repertoires in cytomegalovirus infection. TCRdb called the reads again in MiXCR, with one record for every CDR3 protein. The data hold hundreds of thousands of distinct CDR3 sequences, with roughly 31% observed a single time. These TCRs are of unknown antigen specificity. The source material was cultured CD8+ T cells from PBMCs, sampled from culture after CMV antigen stimulation. These receptors were obtained from a human donor in good health (CMV status not recorded). Some clones in this sample may be carry-over from other donors' samples.

This clonotype was counted ten times or more. The chain employs TRBV7-2 and TRBJ2-5, with 10 bases aligning to TRBD1. Germline assignment: CDR1 SGHTA and CDR2 FQGNSA. The CDR3 covers 16 residues. Trimming at V came to 5 bases and at J to 4 bases, leaving 10 bases not matched to a gene. CDR3 DNA: TGTGCCAGCAGCCTCCGGGACAGGGGAGCGAGAGAGACCCAGTACTTC. It translates to CASSLRDRGARETQYF.

The chain uses TRBV7-9 and TRBJ2-5, with D possibly called TRBD1 or TRBD2 (5 bases each). Germline V gives CDR1 SEHNR, CDR2 FQNEAQ (reference sequence). The CDR3 contains 13 residues. Trimming removed 5 bases at V and 4 bases at J, with 11 bases between. Written as DNA, the CDR3 is TGTGCCAGCAGCCGCCGGGACCGAGAGACCCAGTACTTC. It encodes CASSRRDRETQYF.

In this sample, this clonotype turned up many times. The V call is TRBV12-3 or TRBV12-4, the J call TRBJ2-1, with D perhaps matching TRBD1 or TRBD2 (5 bases each). This CDR3 has 14 amino acids. The V end lost 5 bases, the J end lost 7 bases, and 15 bases lay between the germline ends. In DNA form, the CDR3 reads TGTGCCAGCAGTAAGGGACCTGCTGGAAATGAGCAGTTCTTC. This gives the protein CASSKGPAGNEQFF.

The gene calls are TRBV6-5 and TRBJ1-1; 8 bases map to TRBD1. Germline V CDR1 and CDR2: MNHEY, SVGAGI. Trimming removed 10 bases from V and 1 base from J; junction bases left unmatched: 5. The CDR3 is 13 amino acids. CDR3 in amino acids: CATMDRANTEAFF. Written as DNA, the CDR3 is TGTGCCACCATGGACAGGGCGAACACTGAAGCTTTCTTT.

The chain employs TRBV10-3 and TRBJ2-7; 8 bases are a match to TRBD1. Germline V gene sequence: CDR1 ENHRY, CDR2 SYGVKD. The CDR3 runs 16 residues. With V trimmed by 0 bases and J by 1 base, 5 bases remained unmatched. For the CDR3, the DNA is TGTGCCATCAGTGAGTCGAATCAGGGGGCGTCCTACGAGCAGTACTTC. Its translation is CAISESNQGASYEQYF.

The chain is built from TRBV12-3 or TRBV12-4 and TRBJ1-2, with D maybe TRBD1 (5 bases). The CDR3 has 15 amino acids. V lost 5 bases and J 6 bases, leaving 19 bases between the germline ends. The DNA of the CDR3 is TGTGCCAGCAGTGCCCGCATTGGGGGGGTTGATGGCTACACCTTC. Amino acids: CASSARIGGVDGYTF.

Of note for this clonotype: Mismatch with germline at one junction end may stem from a read error. The V call is TRBV4-1, the J call TRBJ1-2; D gene ambiguous. This CDR3 spans 15 amino acids. CDR1 is MGHRA and CDR2 is YSYEKL in the germline V gene. The CDR3, as DNA: TGCGCCAGCAGCCAAGATACGGACGCTAACCATGGCTACACCTTC. It encodes CASSQDTDANHGYTF.

The chain links TRBV6-1 to TRBJ2-7, with D uncertain. This CDR3 region has 13 residues. Trimming stripped 2 bases from V and 3 bases from J, with 8 bases between. The germline V gene has CDR1 MNHNS and CDR2 SASEGT. CDR3 sequence reads: CASSETEFYEQYV. CDR3 DNA sequence: TGTGCCAGCAGTGAAACCGAGTTCTACGAGCAGTACGTC.

The J gene is TRBJ2-2, the V gene TRBV7-9; possibly TRBD1 for D (7 bases). The CDR3 runs to 17 residues. The germline V and J ends were trimmed by 5 bases and 4 bases, with 20 bases remaining between them. CDR1 SEHNR and CDR2 FQNEAQ come from the germline V gene (reference sequence). CDR3: CASSVRQGLRVTGELFF. CDR3 nucleotides: TGTGCCAGCAGCGTAAGACAGGGACTGAGAGTCACCGGGGAGCTGTTTTTT.

The V call is TRBV6-2 or TRBV6-3, the J call TRBJ2-7, with D perhaps being TRBD1 or TRBD2 (5 bases each). Trimming cost V 4 bases and J 1 base, with 11 bases left between them. CDR3 size: 14 residues. Looked up from germline, CDR1 is MNHEY and CDR2 is SVGEGT. Here the CDR3 reads CASSWAGSSYEQYV. CDR3 sequence (DNA): TGTGCCAGCAGTTGGGCAGGGAGTTCCTACGAGCAGTACGTC.

This clonotype appeared a few times. The chain uses TRBV7-8 and TRBJ2-1; 7 bases match TRBD2. V trimming: 4 bases; J trimming: 3 bases; junction bases outside the gene matches: 9. There are 16 residues in the CDR3. Per germline, CDR1 SGHVS and CDR2 FQNEAQ. DNA for the CDR3: TGTGCCAGCAGCTCACCGGCGGGGGATAACTACAATGAGCAGTTCTTC. This encodes CASSSPAGDNYNEQFF. The full variable domain, its missing parts supplied by reference TRBV7-8 and TRBJ2-1, is GAGVSQSPRYKVAKRGQDVALRCDPISGHVSLFWYQQALGQGPEFLTYFQNEAQLDKSGLPSDRFFAERPEGSVSTLKIQRTQQEDSAVYLCASSSPAGDNYNEQFFGPGTRLTVL.

The chain has TRBV6-5 and TRBJ2-3; D is unclear. The ends were cut back, 3 bases at V and 0 bases at J, with 13 bases in the middle. From germline, CDR1 is MNHEY and CDR2 SVGAGI. The CDR3 sequence is 16 residues long. This CDR3 is CASSYGRYSSTDTQYF. CDR3 DNA sequence: TGTGCCAGCAGTTATGGCAGATACTCTAGCACAGATACGCAGTATTTT.

This clonotype occurred many times. The chain uses TRBV7-9 and TRBJ1-2, with a tentative D call TRBD1 (5 bases). Trimming stripped 3 bases from V and 8 bases from J, with 16 bases between. This CDR3 region has 14 residues. The germline V gene encodes CDR1 SEHNR and CDR2 FQNEAQ (reference sequence). The CDR3 DNA reads TGTGCCAGCAGCTTCGATAAAGGGGTCTCGGGCTACACCTTC. Amino acids: CASSFDKGVSGYTF.

Many counts were recorded for this clonotype. In nucleotides, the CDR3 is TGTGCCAGCAGCTTGGGACAGTACCTATACAATGAGCAGTTCTTC. It translates to CASSLGQYLYNEQFF. The chain combines TRBV7-8 with TRBJ2-1; 7 nucleotides agree with TRBD1. CDR1 SGHVS and CDR2 FQNEAQ come from the germline V gene. After removal of 3 bases from V and 4 bases from J, the junction contained 6 bases not matched to a gene. The length of the CDR3 is 15 residues.

This clonotype has at least ten counts. The gene calls are TRBV7-6 and TRBJ2-2; TRBD1 might be the D (6 bases). CDR1 and CDR2 (germline): SGHVS, FNYEAQ. The CDR3 spans 15 residues. Trimming pared 0 bases from V and 7 bases from J, leaving 12 bases between. Here the CDR3 DNA reads TGTGCCAGCAGCTTAGCGCCAGGGGTAGGCGGGGAGCTGTTTTTT. It specifies CASSLAPGVGGELFF.